This entry concerns a single T cell receptor beta chain. This sample is part of a study of blood T cell repertoires in COVID-19. Trimming at V came to 8 bases and at J to 2 bases, leaving 5 bases not matched to a gene. CDR1 and CDR2 (germline): KGHSH, LQKENI. The CDR3 runs to 13 residues. Repertoires were generated with immunoSEQ multiplex PCR, while TCRdb's copy carries only in-frame clones and drops some. The data contain about 72,000 clones, 82% of them singletons. The receptor was isolated from a human donor in a cohort sampled during active COVID-19. The sample was peripheral blood. The gene calls are TRBV18 and TRBJ1-2, with TRBD1 matching over 7 bases. The CDR3 region is CASEGARNYGYTF. The CDR3 region has the DNA TGTGCCAGCGAGGGGGCGCGGAACTATGGCTACACCTTC.